The present entry profiles one TCR beta chain with its context. Its antigen remains unidentified. Construction of naive CD8 libraries employed roughly 18,000 to 1,100,000 sorted cells together with 10%, 30% or 50% RNA. The data stem from a study of molecular identifiers for immune sequencing clone quantification. As for the study in general: Naive CD8 RNA (roughly 18,000 or 92,000 cells) was divided into five aliquots, with four sequenced. The study's findings and limits: Clones carrying above 20 RNA copies accounted for over 97% of effector molecules, under 1% in naive cells.

J was trimmed by 7 bases and V by 0 bases; bases with no gene match: 18. Per germline, CDR1 GTSNPN and CDR2 SVGIG (reference sequence). There are 19 residues in the CDR3. Previously described methods and listed TCR primers produced bulk TCR libraries. MiXCR was run by TCRdb on the PCR reads, yielding one entry per CDR3 protein. The sample yields hundreds of thousands of distinct CDR3 sequences, roughly 24% seen once. The chain links TRBV30 to TRBJ1-5, with 10 bases matching TRBD1. This TCR came from a human donor in good health. Some libraries in this study had Jurkat cell RNA spiked in. Sample: naive CD8+ T cells from blood, with Jurkat cell RNA spiked in. Subset indicated: FACS-sorted CD8+CD4-CCR7+CD45RA+ naive T cells. As DNA, the CDR3 is TGTGCCTGGAGTGTAAAGGGACAGGGGTCATTTTTTGGAGGCCAGCCCCAGCATTTT. Translated, it gives CAWSVKGQGSFFGGQPQHF.